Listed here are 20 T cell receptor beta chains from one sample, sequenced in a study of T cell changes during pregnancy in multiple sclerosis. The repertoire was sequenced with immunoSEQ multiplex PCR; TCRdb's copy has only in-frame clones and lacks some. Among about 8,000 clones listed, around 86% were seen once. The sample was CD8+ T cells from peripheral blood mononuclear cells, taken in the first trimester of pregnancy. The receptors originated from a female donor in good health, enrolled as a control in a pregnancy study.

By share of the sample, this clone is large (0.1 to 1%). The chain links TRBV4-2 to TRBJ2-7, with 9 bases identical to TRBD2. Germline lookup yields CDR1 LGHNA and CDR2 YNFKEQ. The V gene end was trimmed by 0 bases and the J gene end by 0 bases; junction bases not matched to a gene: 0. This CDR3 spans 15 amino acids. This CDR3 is CASSQETSGSYEQYF. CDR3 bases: TGTGCCAGCAGCCAAGAGACTAGCGGCTCCTACGAGCAGTACTTC.

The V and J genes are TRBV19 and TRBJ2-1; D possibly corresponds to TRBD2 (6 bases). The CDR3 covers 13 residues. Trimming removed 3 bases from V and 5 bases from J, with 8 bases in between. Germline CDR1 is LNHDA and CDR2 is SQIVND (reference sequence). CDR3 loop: CASSIGGNNEQFF. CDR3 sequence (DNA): TGTGCCAGTAGTATCGGCGGGAACAATGAGCAGTTCTTC.

CDR3 nucleotides: TGTGCCAGCAGCCAAGTAACTATAGCGTCCCGAAACACCATATATTTT. This sequence encodes CASSQVTIASRNTIYF. V and J are TRBV14 and TRBJ1-3; the D is unclear. The V gene lost 1 base and the J gene lost 5 bases, with 15 bases spanning the gap. The CDR3 has 16 amino acids. The germline V gene has CDR1 SGHDN and CDR2 FVKESK.

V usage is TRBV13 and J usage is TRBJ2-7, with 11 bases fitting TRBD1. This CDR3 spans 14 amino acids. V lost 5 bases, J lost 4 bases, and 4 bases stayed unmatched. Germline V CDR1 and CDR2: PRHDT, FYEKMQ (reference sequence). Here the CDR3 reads CASSQRDRGYEQYF. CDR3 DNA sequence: TGTGCCAGCAGCCAACGGGACAGGGGGTACGAGCAGTACTTC.

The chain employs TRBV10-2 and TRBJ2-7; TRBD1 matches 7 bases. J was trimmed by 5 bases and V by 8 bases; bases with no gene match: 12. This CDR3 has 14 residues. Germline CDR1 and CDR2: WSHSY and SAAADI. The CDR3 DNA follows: TGCGCCAGCGGTTACAGGGGATTGTTCCACGAGCAGTACTTC. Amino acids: CASGYRGLFHEQYF.

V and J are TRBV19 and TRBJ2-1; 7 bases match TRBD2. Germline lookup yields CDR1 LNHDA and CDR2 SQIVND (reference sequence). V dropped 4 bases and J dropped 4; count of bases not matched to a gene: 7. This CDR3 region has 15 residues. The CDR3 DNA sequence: TGTGCCAGTAGTACCTCTAGCGGTGATTACAATGAGCAGTTCTTC. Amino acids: CASSTSSGDYNEQFF.

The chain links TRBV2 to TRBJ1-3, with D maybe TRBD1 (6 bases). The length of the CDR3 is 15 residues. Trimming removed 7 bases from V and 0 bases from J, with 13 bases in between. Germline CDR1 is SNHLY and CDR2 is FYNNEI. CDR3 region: CASTTDSYSGNTIYF. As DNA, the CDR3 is TGTGCCAGCACTACGGACAGTTACTCTGGAAACACCATATATTTT.

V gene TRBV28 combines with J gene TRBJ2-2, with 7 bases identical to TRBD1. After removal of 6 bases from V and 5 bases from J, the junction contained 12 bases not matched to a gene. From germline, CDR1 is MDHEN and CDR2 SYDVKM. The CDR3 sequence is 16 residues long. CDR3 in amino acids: CASRSPGQRLTGELFF. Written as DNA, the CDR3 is TGTGCCAGCAGATCACCGGGACAGAGGTTGACCGGGGAGCTGTTTTTT.

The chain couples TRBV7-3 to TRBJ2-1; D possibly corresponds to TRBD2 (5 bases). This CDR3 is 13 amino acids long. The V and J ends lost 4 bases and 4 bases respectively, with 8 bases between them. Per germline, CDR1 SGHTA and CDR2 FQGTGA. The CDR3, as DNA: TGTGCCAGCAGCTCGGGATTGTACAATGAGCAGTTCTTC. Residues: CASSSGLYNEQFF.

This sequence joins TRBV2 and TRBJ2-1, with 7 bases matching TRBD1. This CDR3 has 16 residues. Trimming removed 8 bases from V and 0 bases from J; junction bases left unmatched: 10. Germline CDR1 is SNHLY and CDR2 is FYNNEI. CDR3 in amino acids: CASLTLTGSSYNEQFF. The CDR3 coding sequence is TGTGCCAGCCTTACCTTGACAGGGAGCTCCTACAATGAGCAGTTCTTC. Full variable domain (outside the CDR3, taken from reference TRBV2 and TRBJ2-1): EPEVTQTPSHQVTQMGQEVILRCVPISNHLYFYWYRQILGQKVEFLVSFYNNEISEKSEIFDDQFSVERPDGSNFTLKIRSTKLEDSAMYFCASLTLTGSSYNEQFFGPGTRLTVL.

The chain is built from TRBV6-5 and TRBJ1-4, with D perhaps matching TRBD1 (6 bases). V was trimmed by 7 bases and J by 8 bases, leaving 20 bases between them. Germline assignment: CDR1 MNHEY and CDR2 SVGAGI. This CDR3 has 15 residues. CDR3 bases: TGTGCCAGCACCCATAACAGGGAATTCGGGGAAAAACTGTTTTTT. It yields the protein CASTHNREFGEKLFF.

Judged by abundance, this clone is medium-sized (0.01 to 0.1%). As DNA, the CDR3 is TGCGCCAGCAGCTCCGGGAGGGTGACCTATGGCTACACCTTC. Translation gives CASSSGRVTYGYTF. The rearrangement links TRBV5-1 to TRBJ1-2; D is undetermined. Germline lookup yields CDR1 SGHRS and CDR2 YFSETQ. CDR3 length: 14 residues. Trimming took off 3 bases at V and 4 bases at J, with 13 bases between the two ends.

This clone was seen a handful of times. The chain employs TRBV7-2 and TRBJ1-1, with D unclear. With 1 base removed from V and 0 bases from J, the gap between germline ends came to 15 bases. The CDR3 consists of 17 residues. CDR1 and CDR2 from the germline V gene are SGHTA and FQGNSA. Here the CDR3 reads CASSLVGRSEVNTEAFF. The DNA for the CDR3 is TGTGCCAGCAGCTTAGTAGGCAGGTCGGAGGTGAACACTGAAGCTTTCTTT.

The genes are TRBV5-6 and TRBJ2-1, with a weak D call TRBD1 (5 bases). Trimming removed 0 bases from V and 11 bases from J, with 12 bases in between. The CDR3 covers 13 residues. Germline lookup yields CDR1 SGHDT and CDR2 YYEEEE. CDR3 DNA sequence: TGTGCCAGCAGCTTGGGACAGACAATGAAGCAGTTCTTC. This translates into CASSLGQTMKQFF.

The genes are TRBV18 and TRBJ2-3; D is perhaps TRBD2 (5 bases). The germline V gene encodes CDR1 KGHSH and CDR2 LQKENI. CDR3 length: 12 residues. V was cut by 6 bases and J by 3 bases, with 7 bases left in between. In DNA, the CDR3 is TGTGCCAGCTCGGAGGTTACAGATACGCAGTATTTT. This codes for CASSEVTDTQYF.

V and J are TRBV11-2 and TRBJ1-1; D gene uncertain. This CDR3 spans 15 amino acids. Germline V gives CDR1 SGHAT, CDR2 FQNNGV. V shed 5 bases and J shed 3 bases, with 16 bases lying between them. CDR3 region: CASSPPFGADTEAFF. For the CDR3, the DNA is TGTGCCAGCAGCCCCCCGTTCGGAGCCGACACTGAAGCTTTCTTT.

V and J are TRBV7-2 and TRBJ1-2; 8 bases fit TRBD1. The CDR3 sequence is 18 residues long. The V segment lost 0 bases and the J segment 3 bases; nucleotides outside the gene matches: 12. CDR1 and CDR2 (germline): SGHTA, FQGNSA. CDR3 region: CASSLAYKTGALDYGYTF. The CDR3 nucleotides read TGTGCCAGCAGCTTAGCATATAAGACAGGGGCGTTGGACTATGGCTACACCTTC.

The CDR3 DNA reads TGTGCCAGCAGCCCAGGTAGACAGGGTAGCGAGCAGTACTTC. The encoded protein is CASSPGRQGSEQYF. The rearrangement uses TRBV14 and TRBJ2-7; 7 bases map to TRBD1. The CDR3 contains 14 residues. J lost 6 bases, V lost 4 bases, and 9 bases had no gene match. Germline V CDR1 and CDR2: SGHDN, FVKESK.

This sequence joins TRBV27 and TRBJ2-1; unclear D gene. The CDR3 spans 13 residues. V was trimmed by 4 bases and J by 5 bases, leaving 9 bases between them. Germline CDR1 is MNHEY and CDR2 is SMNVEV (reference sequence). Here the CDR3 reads CASSYSPNNEQFF. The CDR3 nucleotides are TGTGCCAGCAGTTACAGTCCCAACAATGAGCAGTTCTTC.

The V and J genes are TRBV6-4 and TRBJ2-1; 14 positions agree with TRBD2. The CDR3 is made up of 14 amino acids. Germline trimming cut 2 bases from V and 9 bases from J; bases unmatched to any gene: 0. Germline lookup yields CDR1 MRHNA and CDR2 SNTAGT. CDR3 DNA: TGTGCCAGCAGTGACGGGACTAGCGGGAGTGAGCAGTTCTTC. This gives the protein CASSDGTSGSEQFF.